This is a list of T cell receptor beta chains from one sample in a study of T-cell reconstitution after alpha-beta-depleted transplantation in children. TCRdb processed the PCR reads anew with MiXCR; each CDR3 protein has one entry. The sample has about a million distinct CDR3 sequences, under 30% seen once. The sample was PBMCs, mostly from graft donor cells, taken 360 days after TCRalphabeta/CD19-depleted stem cell transplant. These receptors were collected from a boy less than two years old who had a stem cell transplant for SCID, so the T cells may come from the graft donor. Both conserved end residues are part of each CDR3. D genes are given only for firm matches. Only some rows state a clone size, as once, few, many or a class for expanded clones.

d_call clone_size j_call v_call cdr3_aa cdr3_nt
TRBD2 NA TRBJ2-3 TRBV24-1 CATSVGTSGTDTQYF TGTGCCACCAGTGTCGGGACTAGCGGCACAGATACGCAGTATTTT
NA many TRBJ2-2 TRBV3-1 CASSQVLPARAGELFF TGTGCCAGCAGCCAAGTTCTCCCCGCACGGGCCGGGGAGCTGTTTTTT
NA few TRBJ2-3 TRBV18 CASSPSYSRTDTQYF TGTGCCAGCTCCCCCAGTTACAGCCGCACAGATACGCAGTATTTT
TRBD1 NA TRBJ1-2 TRBV7-2 CASSKRTGGSYGYTF TGTGCCAGCAGCAAGAGGACAGGGGGTTCCTATGGCTACACCTTC
TRBD2 NA TRBJ2-1 TRBV10-3 CAIGSGALVEQFF TGTGCCATCGGCAGCGGGGCCTTGGTTGAGCAGTTCTTC
NA few TRBJ2-2 TRBV4-1 CASTVTTERGTTGELFF TGCGCCAGCACCGTCACGACGGAGAGGGGGACCACCGGGGAGCTGTTTTTT
TRBD1 NA TRBJ1-2 TRBV3-1 CASSQGGTEGYGYTF TGTGCCAGCAGCCAAGGAGGGACAGAGGGCTATGGCTACACCTTC
TRBD2 few TRBJ2-2 TRBV10-3 CAISGTSGGPNTGELFF TGTGCCATCAGTGGGACTAGCGGGGGACCGAACACCGGGGAGCTGTTTTTT
TRBD1 NA TRBJ2-3 TRBV7-2 CASSPGTGKKNF TGTGCCAGCAGCCCCGGGACAGGGAAAAAAAATTTT
TRBD1 NA TRBJ2-7 TRBV7-2 CASSLARTGAYEQYF TGTGCCAGCAGCTTAGCGAGGACAGGAGCCTACGAGCAGTACTTC
TRBD1 NA TRBJ2-7 TRBV25-1 CASTSLDRGTYEQYF TGTGCCAGCACGAGCTTGGACAGGGGTACCTACGAGCAGTACTTC
NA NA TRBJ1-5 TRBV14 CASSQDGTYYSNQPQHF TGTGCCAGCAGCCAAGATGGGACTTATTATAGCAATCAGCCCCAGCATTTT
TRBD2 NA TRBJ2-3 TRBV6-1 CASRDPFQRGGGTQYF TGTGCCAGCAGAGACCCATTTCAGCGGGGGGGCGGTACGCAGTATTTT
NA once TRBJ2-1 TRBV4-1 CASSQERQLKDNEQFF TGCGCCAGCAGCCAAGAGCGGCAGCTGAAAGACAATGAGCAGTTCTTC
NA few TRBJ2-3 TRBV12-3/TRBV12-4 CASSRRRDTQYF TGTGCCAGCAGCAGAAGGAGAGATACGCAGTATTTT
TRBD1 NA TRBJ2-1 TRBV3-1 CASSPTMGTGYMNEQFF TGTGCCAGCAGCCCTACGATGGGGACAGGGTATATGAATGAGCAGTTCTTC
NA NA TRBJ2-3 TRBV7-9 CASSLAQVSTDTQYF TGTGCCAGCAGCTTAGCGCAAGTTTCCACAGATACGCAGTATTTT
NA NA TRBJ1-2 TRBV4-2 CASSQEILQGYTF TGTGCCAGCAGCCAAGAAATTTTACAGGGCTACACCTTC
TRBD2 few TRBJ2-1 TRBV15 CATSSKLAYEQFF TGTGCCACCAGCAGCAAACTAGCGTATGAGCAGTTCTTC
NA few TRBJ1-1 TRBV20-1 CSARHRRMNTEAFF TGCAGTGCTAGACACAGGAGGATGAACACTGAAGCTTTCTTT
TRBD2 NA TRBJ2-7 TRBV11-1 CASSRRTSGDPLLEQYF TGTGCCAGCAGCCGCCGGACTAGCGGGGACCCTCTGTTGGAGCAGTACTTC
TRBD1 NA TRBJ2-6 TRBV18 CASSPGQSSSGANVLTF TGTGCCAGCTCACCGGGACAGAGTTCCTCTGGGGCCAACGTCCTGACTTTC
TRBD1 NA TRBJ1-5 TRBV27 CASSDLGQPILPQHF TGTGCCAGCAGTGATCTGGGACAGCCCATCTTGCCCCAGCATTTT
TRBD1 NA TRBJ2-5 TRBV7-6 CASSLTGRGNEETQYF TGTGCCAGCAGCTTAACGGGCAGGGGGAACGAAGAGACCCAGTACTTC
TRBD2 NA TRBJ2-3 TRBV6-5 CASSHRAGDTSTDTQYF TGTGCCAGCAGTCACCGAGCGGGGGATACTAGCACAGATACGCAGTATTTT
NA many TRBJ2-5 TRBV4-3 CASSQEGEETQYF TGCGCCAGCAGCCAAGAGGGAGAAGAGACCCAGTACTTC
NA few TRBJ1-2 TRBV4-3 CASSRRSPRDAGYTF TGCGCCAGCAGCCGTCGGAGCCCCAGGGATGCCGGCTACACCTTC
TRBD1 NA TRBJ2-7 TRBV6-2/TRBV6-3 CASSTPGTGDYEQYF TGTGCCAGCAGTACCCCCGGGACAGGGGACTACGAGCAGTACTTC
NA few TRBJ1-2 TRBV12-3/TRBV12-4 CASSLISNYGYTF TGTGCCAGCAGTTTAATCAGTAACTATGGCTACACCTTC
TRBD1 NA TRBJ1-4 TRBV12-3/TRBV12-4 CASSPDRGTNEKLFF TGTGCCAGCAGCCCCGACAGGGGGACTAATGAAAAACTGTTTTTT
NA few TRBJ1-5 TRBV7-6 CASSQEGGSQPQHF TGTGCCAGCAGCCAGGAGGGTGGAAGTCAGCCCCAGCATTTT
TRBD2 many TRBJ2-2 TRBV7-7 CASSLLLAGNTGELFF TGTGCCAGCAGCTTATTACTAGCGGGGAACACCGGGGAGCTGTTTTTT
NA many TRBJ1-5 TRBV29-1 CSVARGSNQPQHF TGCAGCGTTGCTAGAGGAAGCAATCAGCCCCAGCATTTT
NA NA TRBJ2-1 TRBV18 CASSPLHFSSYNEQFF TGTGCCAGCTCACCGTTGCATTTCAGCTCCTACAATGAGCAGTTCTTC
NA few TRBJ2-3 TRBV4-3 CASSSHLGRLIETSTDTQYF TGCGCCAGCAGCTCACACCTAGGCAGGCTCATCGAGACTAGCACAGATACGCAGTATTTT
NA NA TRBJ2-3 TRBV4-2 CASSQDDGPNTDTQYF TGTGCCAGCAGCCAAGACGACGGGCCCAACACAGATACGCAGTATTTT
NA NA TRBJ2-4 TRBV12-3/TRBV12-4 CASSYEPLAKNIQYF TGTGCCAGCAGTTACGAGCCTCTAGCCAAAAACATTCAGTACTTC
NA NA TRBJ2-7 TRBV29-1 CSVALDSVAYEQYF TGCAGCGTCGCCCTGGACAGTGTCGCCTACGAGCAGTACTTC
NA many TRBJ1-4 TRBV6-2/TRBV6-3 CASSYNEVFTPEKLFF TGTGCCAGCAGTTACAACGAGGTGTTCACCCCGGAAAAACTGTTTTTT
NA NA TRBJ2-7 TRBV11-2 CASSLERRDEQYF TGTGCCAGCAGCCTAGAGAGAAGGGACGAGCAGTACTTC
NA NA TRBJ1-1 TRBV5-1 CASSSLNGVNTEAFF TGCGCCAGCAGCTCTCTTAACGGGGTGAACACTGAAGCTTTCTTT
NA few TRBJ1-3 TRBV7-6 CASSLDLVSGNTIYF TGTGCCAGCAGCTTAGACCTGGTCTCTGGAAACACCATATATTTT
TRBD1 few TRBJ2-7 TRBV5-1 CASSLANPGQGKYEQYF TGCGCCAGCAGCTTGGCCAATCCGGGACAGGGGAAGTACGAGCAGTACTTC
TRBD2 NA TRBJ2-7 TRBV14 CASSQGTSRTSDEQYF TGTGCCAGCAGCCAGGGCACTTCCAGGACTAGCGACGAGCAGTACTTC
NA NA TRBJ2-3 TRBV5-1 CASSRTVSSTDTQYF TGCGCCAGCAGCCGGACGGTTTCTAGCACAGATACGCAGTATTTT
NA few TRBJ1-1 TRBV7-2 CASSSHKNTEAFF TGTGCCAGCAGCTCGCACAAGAACACTGAAGCTTTCTTT
NA few TRBJ1-2 TRBV5-1 CASSLGVPNYGYTF TGCGCCAGCAGCTTGGGGGTGCCTAACTATGGCTACACCTTC
TRBD2 NA TRBJ2-1 TRBV7-3 CASSLGFIAGLHGNEQFF TGTGCCAGCAGCTTAGGGTTTATAGCGGGGCTTCACGGGAATGAGCAGTTCTTC
NA NA TRBJ2-7 TRBV28 CASSLSAGAGYEQYF TGTGCCAGCAGTTTATCTGCAGGGGCAGGGTACGAGCAGTACTTC
TRBD1 few TRBJ2-1 TRBV2 CASTGTGAYNEQFF TGTGCCAGCACCGGGACAGGGGCCTACAATGAGCAGTTCTTC
TRBD1 few TRBJ1-4 TRBV20-1 CSASPGGNEKLFF TGCAGTGCTAGTCCAGGGGGTAATGAAAAACTGTTTTTT
TRBD1 NA TRBJ2-1 TRBV20-1 CSARGKGAPYNEQFF TGCAGTGCTAGAGGAAAGGGGGCCCCCTACAATGAGCAGTTCTTC
NA NA TRBJ2-2 TRBV5-1 CASSPLSTGELFF TGCGCCAGCAGTCCGCTGAGCACCGGGGAGCTGTTTTTT
NA NA TRBJ2-3 TRBV12-3/TRBV12-4 CASSFRVEADTQYF TGTGCCAGCAGTTTTAGAGTGGAAGCAGATACGCAGTATTTT
NA NA TRBJ1-1 TRBV4-1 CASSQRGREAEAFF TGCGCCAGCAGCCAAAGGGGCAGAGAAGCTGAAGCTTTCTTT
TRBD1 NA TRBJ2-1 TRBV24-1 CATSDQGTGGYNEQFF TGTGCCACCAGTGATCAAGGGACAGGGGGCTACAATGAGCAGTTCTTC
TRBD1 NA TRBJ1-6 TRBV20-1 CSASPGTGDFSPLHF TGCAGTGCTAGCCCCGGGACAGGAGACTTCTCACCCCTCCACTTT
NA NA TRBJ1-1 TRBV2 CASSRTGANTEAFF TGTGCCAGCAGCCGTACGGGGGCGAACACTGAAGCTTTCTTT
TRBD1 NA TRBJ2-7 TRBV19 CASSIWDRGHEQYF TGTGCCAGTAGTATCTGGGACAGGGGCCACGAGCAGTACTTC
TRBD2 few TRBJ2-7 TRBV11-2 CATRGVYEQYF TGTGCCACACGGGGGGTCTACGAGCAGTACTTC